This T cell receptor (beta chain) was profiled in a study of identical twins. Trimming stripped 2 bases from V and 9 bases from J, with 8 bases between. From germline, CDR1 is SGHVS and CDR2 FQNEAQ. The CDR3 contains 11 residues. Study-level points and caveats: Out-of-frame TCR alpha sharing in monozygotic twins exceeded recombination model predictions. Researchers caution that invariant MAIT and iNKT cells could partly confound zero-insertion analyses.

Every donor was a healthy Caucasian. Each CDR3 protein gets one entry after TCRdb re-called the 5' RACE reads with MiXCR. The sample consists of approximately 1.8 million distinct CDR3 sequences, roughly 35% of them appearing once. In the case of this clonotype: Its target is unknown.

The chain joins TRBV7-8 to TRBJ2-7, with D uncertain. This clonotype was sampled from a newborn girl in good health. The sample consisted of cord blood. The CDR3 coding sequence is TGTGCCAGCAGCTTAAAGTCTACGCAGTACTTC. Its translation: CASSLKSTQYF.